A selection of T cell receptor beta chains follows, all from one sample in a study of control samples from healthy donors and cancer patients. Some clones are missing from TCRdb's copy, which holds only in-frame ones; the method was immunoSEQ multiplex PCR. The sample shows around 250,000 clones, approximately 80% of them seen only once. The sequencing sample was made of PBMCs. The receptors derive from a woman between 55 and 75 years old with lung cancer. CDR3s include the opening cysteine and the closing phenylalanine or tryptophan. D genes are given only for firm matches. Size is omitted from some rows. Given values are once, few, many or a class for expanded clones.

J gene: TRBJ1-1
V gene: TRBV2
D gene: -
clone size: -
CDR3 DNA: TGTGCCAGCAGGGTAGGACGGATGAACACTGAAGCTTTCTTT
CDR3 protein: CASRVGRMNTEAFF

J gene: TRBJ1-2
V gene: TRBV3-1/TRBV3-2
D gene: -
clone size: -
CDR3 DNA: TGTGCCAGCAGCCAAGTTAAGGATGGCTACACCTTC
CDR3 protein: CASSQVKDGYTF

J gene: TRBJ2-1
V gene: TRBV27
D gene: -
clone size: -
CDR3 DNA: TGTGCCACCCGGGGAACCGGCTCCTACAATGAGCAGTTCTTC
CDR3 protein: CATRGTGSYNEQFF

J gene: TRBJ1-2
V gene: TRBV2
D gene: TRBD1
clone size: -
CDR3 DNA: TGTGCCAGCAGTCCTGGACAGGGCTGGGGCTACACCTTC
CDR3 protein: CASSPGQGWGYTF

J gene: TRBJ2-7
V gene: TRBV18
D gene: TRBD1
clone size: -
CDR3 DNA: TGTGCCAGCTCACCGACACAGGGGGCGCGAAACTACGAGCAGTACTTC
CDR3 protein: CASSPTQGARNYEQYF

J gene: TRBJ2-5
V gene: TRBV9
D gene: -
clone size: -
CDR3 DNA: TGTGCCAGCAGCGTAAGCGGGTACCAAGAGACCCAGTACTTC
CDR3 protein: CASSVSGYQETQYF

J gene: TRBJ2-5
V gene: TRBV5-6
D gene: TRBD1
clone size: -
CDR3 DNA: TGTGCCAGCAGCGGATGGACAGGGGTAACTTCTGGGGAGACCCAGTACTTC
CDR3 protein: CASSGWTGVTSGETQYF

J gene: TRBJ2-2
V gene: TRBV6-7
D gene: -
clone size: -
CDR3 DNA: TGTGCCGGGGCCCTTCCGAACACCGGGGAGCTGTTTTTT
CDR3 protein: CAGALPNTGELFF

J gene: TRBJ2-3
V gene: TRBV9
D gene: TRBD2
clone size: -
CDR3 DNA: TGTGCCAGCAGCGTCACTAGCGGCTCAGATACGCAGTATTTT
CDR3 protein: CASSVTSGSDTQYF

J gene: TRBJ1-2
V gene: TRBV6-6
D gene: -
clone size: -
CDR3 DNA: TGTGCCAGCAGTTACTCGGGGGCAGGAGGCTACACCTTC
CDR3 protein: CASSYSGAGGYTF

J gene: TRBJ1-6
V gene: TRBV12-5
D gene: -
clone size: few
CDR3 DNA: TGTGCTAGTGGTTTGTCGGGACGGACGGACCTATATTCACCCCTCCACTTT
CDR3 protein: CASGLSGRTDLYSPLHF

J gene: TRBJ2-3
V gene: TRBV6-5
D gene: -
clone size: -
CDR3 DNA: TGTGCCAGCAGTTACTCTTTGACAGCAGATACGCAGTATTTT
CDR3 protein: CASSYSLTADTQYF

J gene: TRBJ2-1
V gene: TRBV3-1/TRBV3-2
D gene: TRBD2
clone size: -
CDR3 DNA: TGTGCCAGCAGCTACGGGACTACCGATTACAATGAGCAGTTCTTC
CDR3 protein: CASSYGTTDYNEQFF

J gene: TRBJ2-7
V gene: TRBV14
D gene: -
clone size: -
CDR3 DNA: TGTGCCAGCAGTGCACAGGGTCACAGGGCCTACGAGCAGTACTTC
CDR3 protein: CASSAQGHRAYEQYF

J gene: TRBJ1-4
V gene: TRBV19
D gene: -
clone size: -
CDR3 DNA: TGTGCCACCTACAGGAATGAAAAACTGTTTTTT
CDR3 protein: CATYRNEKLFF

J gene: TRBJ2-1
V gene: TRBV15
D gene: TRBD1
clone size: -
CDR3 DNA: TGTGCCACCAGCAGGGACAGGGGCAATGAGCAGTTCTTC
CDR3 protein: CATSRDRGNEQFF

J gene: TRBJ1-1
V gene: TRBV5-1
D gene: -
clone size: -
CDR3 DNA: TGCGCCAGCAGCTTGTCTCCAGGAACCAGTGAAGCTTTCTTT
CDR3 protein: CASSLSPGTSEAFF

J gene: TRBJ1-3
V gene: TRBV5-1
D gene: -
clone size: -
CDR3 DNA: TGCGCCAGCAGCTTGGTGGGGATGGCGACACAGAGCGGCTCTGGAAACACCATATATTTT
CDR3 protein: CASSLVGMATQSGSGNTIYF

J gene: TRBJ1-1
V gene: TRBV28
D gene: -
clone size: -
CDR3 DNA: TGTGCCAGCAGTTTCTGGCTGACGAACACTGAAGCTTTCTTT
CDR3 protein: CASSFWLTNTEAFF

J gene: TRBJ1-2
V gene: TRBV6-6
D gene: TRBD1
clone size: -
CDR3 DNA: TGTGCCAGCAGCTTGGGACAGGGACTAAACTACACCTTC
CDR3 protein: CASSLGQGLNYTF

J gene: TRBJ2-3
V gene: TRBV5-8
D gene: TRBD2
clone size: -
CDR3 DNA: TGTGCCAGCAGCTTCGGGACTAGCGGGGGGCTAAACACAGATACGCAGTATTTT
CDR3 protein: CASSFGTSGGLNTDTQYF

J gene: TRBJ2-5
V gene: TRBV2
D gene: -
clone size: -
CDR3 DNA: TGTGCCAGCAGTGGCGGCCGCCGCGCGGTAGAGACCCAGTACTTC
CDR3 protein: CASSGGRRAVETQYF

J gene: TRBJ2-1
V gene: TRBV13
D gene: -
clone size: -
CDR3 DNA: TGTGCCAGCAGCAACAGAAGAAATGAGCAGTTCTTC
CDR3 protein: CASSNRRNEQFF

J gene: TRBJ2-1
V gene: TRBV9
D gene: TRBD2
clone size: once
CDR3 DNA: TGTGCCAGCAGCGTCGGGGGGGAGCAGTACAATGAGCAGTTCTTC
CDR3 protein: CASSVGGEQYNEQFF

J gene: TRBJ2-1
V gene: TRBV6-1
D gene: TRBD2
clone size: -
CDR3 DNA: TGTGCCAGCAGTGATCAGCGGGGGGCGGGGAATGAGCAGTTCTTC
CDR3 protein: CASSDQRGAGNEQFF

J gene: TRBJ2-1
V gene: TRBV5-4
D gene: -
clone size: once
CDR3 DNA: TGTGCCAGCAGCTGGCGGAGCCCGGGGACGACGCATGTCAATGAGCAGTTCTTC
CDR3 protein: CASSWRSPGTTHVNEQFF

J gene: TRBJ2-3
V gene: TRBV12-3/TRBV12-4
D gene: -
clone size: once
CDR3 DNA: TGTGCCAGCAGTTTAGGGGCTACGCAGTATTTT
CDR3 protein: CASSLGATQYF

J gene: TRBJ1-1
V gene: TRBV15
D gene: -
clone size: once
CDR3 DNA: TGTGCCACCAGCAAACAGCGAAAGATGAACACTGAAGCTTTCTTT
CDR3 protein: CATSKQRKMNTEAFF

J gene: TRBJ2-1
V gene: TRBV9
D gene: -
clone size: -
CDR3 DNA: TGTGCCAGCAGCCCCAGAGCCGGGGGCGATATGAACAATGAGCAGTTCTTC
CDR3 protein: CASSPRAGGDMNNEQFF